The following is a TCR beta chain sequence with its context. The antigen is not known. These data come from a study of cytomegalovirus exposure and HLA in healthy donors. CDR3 length equals 14 residues. CDR1 WNHNN and CDR2 SYGVQD come from the germline V gene (reference sequence). Trimming shortened V by 5 bases and J by 5 bases, and 12 bases separated the two germline ends. General observations from the study: Altogether, 164 TCR beta chains were recorded as cytomegalovirus-associated.

In the PCR, 60 Vbeta and 13 Jbeta primers were used. Profiled with immunoSEQ multiplex PCR; TCRdb holds only in-frame clones, not every one. Seen here are 85,000 to 130,000 clones, approximately 70% observed once, and the top ten hold about 4.3%. The chain recombines TRBV10-1 with TRBJ2-2; D perhaps matches TRBD2 (5 bases). The origin of this receptor is a young woman in good health and CMV-seropositive. The sample consisted of PBMCs. The CDR3 here is CASSPGRETGELFF. CDR3 nucleotides: TGCGCCAGCAGTCCGGGAAGAGAGACCGGGGAGCTGTTTTTT.